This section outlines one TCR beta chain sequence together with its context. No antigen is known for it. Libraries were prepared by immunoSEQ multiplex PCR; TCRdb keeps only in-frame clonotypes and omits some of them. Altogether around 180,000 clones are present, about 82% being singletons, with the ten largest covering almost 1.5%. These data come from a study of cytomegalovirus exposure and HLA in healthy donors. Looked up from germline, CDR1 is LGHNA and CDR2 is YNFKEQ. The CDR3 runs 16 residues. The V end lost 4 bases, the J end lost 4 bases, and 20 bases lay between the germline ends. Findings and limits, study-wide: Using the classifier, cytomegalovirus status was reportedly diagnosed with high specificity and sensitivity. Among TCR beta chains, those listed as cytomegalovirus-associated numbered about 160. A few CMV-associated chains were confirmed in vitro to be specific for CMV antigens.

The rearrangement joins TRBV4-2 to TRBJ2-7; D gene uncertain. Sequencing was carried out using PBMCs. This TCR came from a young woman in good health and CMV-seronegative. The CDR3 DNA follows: TGTGCCAGCAGCCCCAGTGATAGCAGCTCGTTTTACGAGCAGTACTTC. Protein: CASSPSDSSSFYEQYF.